The entry below gives a single T cell receptor (beta chain) sequence along with its context. Antigen unknown. The data were obtained in a study of PD-1 blockade in classical Hodgkin lymphoma. Stated time point: newly diagnosed, previously untreated cHL patient sample. Investigators obtained CD8+ T cells from thawed PBMCs by magnetic negative selection. Comparison used PBMCs from newly diagnosed, untreated classical Hodgkin lymphoma. Study outcomes and limitations: When set against healthy donors, newly diagnosed patients were reported to show lower baseline TCR diversity. There remain no defined causes for the repertoire differences, which possibly reflect disease activity or prior therapy.

Method: immunoSEQ multiplex PCR; TCRdb's copy keeps in-frame clones and lacks some. Seen here are roughly 4,200 clones, more than 65% observed once, and the top ten hold 13%. The CDR3 length is 16 residues. Germline CDR1 and CDR2: SGDLS and YYNGEE. V trimming: 0 bases; J trimming: 1 base; junction bases outside the gene matches: 3. Sample: CD8+ T cells from blood. This clonotype was sampled from a human donor with classical Hodgkin lymphoma. The chain joins TRBV9 to TRBJ2-2, with 7 positions matching TRBD1. DNA of the CDR3: TGTGCCAGCAGCGTAGGATCAGGGGGGAACACCGGGGAGCTGTTTTTT. Translation: CASSVGSGGNTGELFF.